A selection of T cell receptor beta chains follows, all from one sample in a study of blood T cells in healthy people across ages. Each CDR3 protein gets one entry after TCRdb re-called the 5' RACE reads with MiXCR. The sample lists about 650,000 distinct CDR3 sequences, roughly half occurring once. The sample comprised blood. These receptors all come from a woman of 80 years or more in good health. Both conserved end residues are part of each CDR3. The order of the fields is D gene, V gene, clone size, J gene, CDR3 protein, CDR3 DNA. D genes are given only for firm matches. Expanded clones get a size class; other rows say once, few or many, or leave the size out.

d_gene: NA
v_gene: TRBV25-1
abundance: once
j_gene: TRBJ2-7
CDR3aa: CASSVGILREQYF
CDR3nt: TGTGCCAGCAGTGTAGGGATACTACGCGAGCAGTACTTC

d_gene: NA
v_gene: TRBV12-3/TRBV12-4
abundance: NA
j_gene: TRBJ2-3
CDR3aa: CASSWGLATSTDTQYF
CDR3nt: TGTGCCAGCAGTTGGGGTCTAGCGACTAGCACAGATACGCAGTATTTT

d_gene: NA
v_gene: TRBV10-3
abundance: NA
j_gene: TRBJ1-2
CDR3aa: CAISDGTANYGYTF
CDR3nt: TGTGCCATCAGTGACGGTACGGCTAACTATGGCTACACCTTC

d_gene: NA
v_gene: TRBV27
abundance: many
j_gene: TRBJ2-3
CDR3aa: CASRDASVSTDTQYF
CDR3nt: TGTGCCAGCAGGGACGCTAGCGTTAGCACAGATACGCAGTATTTT

d_gene: TRBD1
v_gene: TRBV10-3
abundance: NA
j_gene: TRBJ2-2
CDR3aa: CAIRGETGGDTGELFF
CDR3nt: TGTGCCATCAGAGGAGAAACAGGGGGCGACACCGGGGAGCTGTTTTTT

d_gene: NA
v_gene: TRBV5-1
abundance: NA
j_gene: TRBJ2-1
CDR3aa: CASSLVSVGHNEQFF
CDR3nt: TGCGCCAGCAGCTTGGTGTCGGTTGGCCACAATGAGCAGTTCTTC

d_gene: NA
v_gene: TRBV5-1
abundance: few
j_gene: TRBJ2-1
CDR3aa: CASGRAGSVVDEQFF
CDR3nt: TGCGCCAGCGGCCGTGCCGGGTCCGTAGTCGATGAGCAGTTCTTC

d_gene: NA
v_gene: TRBV7-3
abundance: NA
j_gene: TRBJ2-1
CDR3aa: CASSLMAAVDEQFF
CDR3nt: TGTGCCAGCAGCTTAATGGCCGCGGTCGATGAGCAGTTCTTC

d_gene: TRBD2
v_gene: TRBV10-3
abundance: NA
j_gene: TRBJ2-3
CDR3aa: CATSGLAGEGDTQYF
CDR3nt: TGTGCCACCTCGGGACTAGCGGGGGAGGGAGATACGCAGTATTTT

d_gene: NA
v_gene: TRBV29-1
abundance: few
j_gene: TRBJ1-2
CDR3aa: CSVEVDTGLYGYTF
CDR3nt: TGCAGCGTTGAAGTTGACACGGGGCTCTATGGCTACACCTTC

d_gene: NA
v_gene: TRBV19
abundance: few
j_gene: TRBJ2-3
CDR3aa: CASSTSRGFATDTQYF
CDR3nt: TGTGCCAGTAGTACCTCCCGGGGCTTCGCCACAGATACGCAGTATTTT

d_gene: NA
v_gene: TRBV5-1
abundance: many
j_gene: TRBJ2-6
CDR3aa: CASSLRSGANVLTF
CDR3nt: TGCGCCAGCAGCTTACGATCTGGGGCCAACGTCCTGACTTTC

d_gene: NA
v_gene: TRBV4-1
abundance: NA
j_gene: TRBJ2-2
CDR3aa: CASSSPLANTGELFF
CDR3nt: TGCGCCAGCAGCTCCCCCTTGGCGAACACCGGGGAGCTGTTTTTT

d_gene: NA
v_gene: TRBV14
abundance: NA
j_gene: TRBJ2-5
CDR3aa: CASSQVPGGEETQYF
CDR3nt: TGTGCCAGCAGCCAAGTCCCCGGGGGAGAAGAGACCCAGTACTTC

d_gene: NA
v_gene: TRBV11-2
abundance: once
j_gene: TRBJ1-5
CDR3aa: CASSLNGPNQPQHF
CDR3nt: TGTGCCAGCAGCTTAAACGGTCCCAATCAGCCCCAGCATTTT

d_gene: NA
v_gene: TRBV7-2
abundance: NA
j_gene: TRBJ2-1
CDR3aa: CASPAQFF
CDR3nt: TGTGCCTCCCCGGCGCAGTTCTTC

d_gene: NA
v_gene: TRBV20-1
abundance: many
j_gene: TRBJ2-3
CDR3aa: CSARGGGTDTQYF
CDR3nt: TGCAGTGCTAGAGGAGGGGGCACAGATACGCAGTATTTT

d_gene: TRBD1
v_gene: TRBV7-2
abundance: NA
j_gene: TRBJ2-3
CDR3aa: CASTKGQAPDTQYF
CDR3nt: TGTGCCAGCACTAAGGGACAGGCCCCAGATACGCAGTATTTT

d_gene: NA
v_gene: TRBV13
abundance: NA
j_gene: TRBJ2-1
CDR3aa: CASKEVGGQDNEQFF
CDR3nt: TGTGCCAGCAAGGAAGTAGGGGGGCAGGACAATGAGCAGTTCTTC

d_gene: TRBD1
v_gene: TRBV18
abundance: many
j_gene: TRBJ2-4
CDR3aa: CASSPGQGDIQYF
CDR3nt: TGTGCCAGCTCACCGGGTCAGGGGGACATTCAGTACTTC

d_gene: NA
v_gene: TRBV12-3/TRBV12-4
abundance: NA
j_gene: TRBJ2-1
CDR3aa: CASSGDRATYNEQFF
CDR3nt: TGTGCCAGCAGCGGCGACAGAGCCACCTACAATGAGCAGTTCTTC

d_gene: NA
v_gene: TRBV9
abundance: NA
j_gene: TRBJ2-1
CDR3aa: CASSVAGGQETQFF
CDR3nt: TGTGCCAGCAGCGTAGCGGGGGGCCAAGAGACCCAGTTCTTC

d_gene: NA
v_gene: TRBV28
abundance: many
j_gene: TRBJ2-1
CDR3aa: CASSFAGGKTQQFF
CDR3nt: TGTGCCAGCAGTTTCGCCGGGGGTAAAACACAGCAGTTCTTC

d_gene: NA
v_gene: TRBV2
abundance: few
j_gene: TRBJ2-5
CDR3aa: CASSESTYGTQYF
CDR3nt: TGTGCCAGCAGTGAATCCACCTATGGGACCCAGTACTTC

d_gene: TRBD2
v_gene: TRBV9
abundance: many
j_gene: TRBJ2-1
CDR3aa: CASSANPGTRFFEQFF
CDR3nt: TGTGCCAGCAGCGCCAATCCCGGGACTAGATTCTTTGAGCAGTTCTTC

d_gene: TRBD1
v_gene: TRBV27
abundance: NA
j_gene: TRBJ1-1
CDR3aa: CASSPGQGPTPEAFF
CDR3nt: TGTGCCAGCAGTCCTGGACAGGGGCCCACCCCTGAAGCTTTCTTT

d_gene: TRBD1
v_gene: TRBV27
abundance: NA
j_gene: TRBJ1-1
CDR3aa: CASSWQGAKNTEAFF
CDR3nt: TGTGCCAGCAGTTGGCAGGGGGCTAAGAACACTGAAGCTTTCTTT

d_gene: TRBD1
v_gene: TRBV27
abundance: NA
j_gene: TRBJ2-7
CDR3aa: CASSPRQGLFEQYF
CDR3nt: TGTGCCAGCAGTCCGCGACAGGGATTGTTCGAGCAGTACTTC

d_gene: NA
v_gene: TRBV4-2
abundance: many
j_gene: TRBJ2-1
CDR3aa: CASSQEGNSETEEQFF
CDR3nt: TGTGCCAGCAGCCAAGAGGGGAATTCTGAAACGGAAGAGCAGTTCTTC

d_gene: NA
v_gene: TRBV4-1
abundance: NA
j_gene: TRBJ2-7
CDR3aa: CASSQVLLGLYEQYF
CDR3nt: TGCGCCAGCAGCCAAGTACTTTTGGGGCTCTACGAGCAGTACTTC

d_gene: NA
v_gene: TRBV6-2/TRBV6-3
abundance: NA
j_gene: TRBJ2-7
CDR3aa: CASATPSLYEQYF
CDR3nt: TGTGCCAGTGCGACTCCCTCCCTCTACGAGCAGTACTTC

d_gene: NA
v_gene: TRBV12-3/TRBV12-4
abundance: NA
j_gene: TRBJ1-4
CDR3aa: CASQKDLRGEKLFF
CDR3nt: TGTGCCAGCCAAAAGGACCTCAGAGGGGAAAAACTGTTTTTT

d_gene: TRBD1
v_gene: TRBV29-1
abundance: few
j_gene: TRBJ2-5
CDR3aa: CSVLGQAYNEQYF
CDR3nt: TGCAGCGTTCTTGGACAGGCTTACAATGAGCAGTACTTC

d_gene: TRBD2
v_gene: TRBV12-3/TRBV12-4
abundance: NA
j_gene: TRBJ2-7
CDR3aa: CAGSLGEGPYEQYF
CDR3nt: TGTGCCGGCAGCCTGGGGGAGGGCCCCTACGAGCAGTACTTC

d_gene: NA
v_gene: TRBV29-1
abundance: many
j_gene: TRBJ2-2
CDR3aa: CSVLGAINTGELFF
CDR3nt: TGCAGCGTCCTCGGCGCCATAAACACCGGGGAGCTGTTTTTT

d_gene: NA
v_gene: TRBV25-1
abundance: many
j_gene: TRBJ2-1
CDR3aa: CATRGPAREQFF
CDR3nt: TGTGCCACCAGGGGTCCCGCCAGGGAGCAGTTCTTC

d_gene: TRBD1
v_gene: TRBV6-6
abundance: NA
j_gene: TRBJ2-2
CDR3aa: CASSYRDRGTGELFF
CDR3nt: TGTGCCAGCAGTTACCGCGACAGGGGCACCGGGGAGCTGTTTTTT

d_gene: TRBD1
v_gene: TRBV20-1
abundance: NA
j_gene: TRBJ1-2
CDR3aa: CSATGEDYGYTF
CDR3nt: TGCAGTGCAACAGGGGAGGACTATGGCTACACCTTC

d_gene: NA
v_gene: TRBV12-3/TRBV12-4
abundance: NA
j_gene: TRBJ1-2
CDR3aa: CASGFKKSYGYTF
CDR3nt: TGTGCCAGCGGATTCAAGAAGTCCTATGGCTACACCTTC

d_gene: NA
v_gene: TRBV2
abundance: NA
j_gene: TRBJ1-6
CDR3aa: CASTLQGGRSSYNPPLHF
CDR3nt: TGTGCCAGCACCCTTCAAGGTGGACGGAGCTCCTATAATCCACCCCTCCACTTT

d_gene: NA
v_gene: TRBV27
abundance: NA
j_gene: TRBJ1-2
CDR3aa: CASSLRVGEDYGYTF
CDR3nt: TGTGCCAGTAGTTTGCGGGTCGGAGAGGACTATGGCTACACCTTC

d_gene: NA
v_gene: TRBV2
abundance: NA
j_gene: TRBJ1-5
CDR3aa: CASSVRGGNQPQHF
CDR3nt: TGTGCCAGCAGTGTCAGGGGCGGCAATCAGCCCCAGCATTTT

d_gene: NA
v_gene: TRBV5-6
abundance: NA
j_gene: TRBJ2-4
CDR3aa: CASSLVAGRGVKNIQYF
CDR3nt: TGTGCCAGCAGCTTGGTGGCGGGACGGGGCGTCAAAAACATTCAGTACTTC

d_gene: TRBD2
v_gene: TRBV10-3
abundance: many
j_gene: TRBJ2-3
CDR3aa: CAITDTSGGSDTQYF
CDR3nt: TGTGCCATCACCGATACTAGCGGGGGGTCAGATACGCAGTATTTT

d_gene: NA
v_gene: TRBV7-2
abundance: many
j_gene: TRBJ2-1
CDR3aa: CASSTPPGYPYNEQFF
CDR3nt: TGTGCCAGCAGCACGCCTCCAGGGTACCCCTACAATGAGCAGTTCTTC

d_gene: NA
v_gene: TRBV6-1
abundance: many
j_gene: TRBJ1-5
CDR3aa: CASRAGFFRQTDNQPQHF
CDR3nt: TGTGCCAGCAGGGCCGGCTTTTTCCGGCAGACAGATAATCAGCCCCAGCATTTT

d_gene: NA
v_gene: TRBV4-1
abundance: NA
j_gene: TRBJ2-1
CDR3aa: CASSSASIEGEQFF
CDR3nt: TGCGCCAGCAGCTCGGCGTCGATCGAGGGTGAGCAGTTCTTC

d_gene: TRBD2
v_gene: TRBV4-1
abundance: NA
j_gene: TRBJ2-3
CDR3aa: CASSQILAGESSTDTQYF
CDR3nt: TGCGCCAGCAGCCAAATACTAGCGGGGGAGTCTAGCACAGATACGCAGTATTTT

d_gene: NA
v_gene: TRBV5-1
abundance: few
j_gene: TRBJ2-2
CDR3aa: CATQKAGFTGELFF
CDR3nt: TGCGCCACCCAGAAGGCGGGATTTACCGGGGAGCTGTTTTTT

d_gene: NA
v_gene: TRBV20-1
abundance: NA
j_gene: TRBJ2-5
CDR3aa: CSASVGGGYNEQYF
CDR3nt: TGCAGTGCTAGTGTGGGTGGGGGCTACAATGAGCAGTACTTC

d_gene: NA
v_gene: TRBV3-1
abundance: NA
j_gene: TRBJ2-2
CDR3aa: CASSQVHSPTGELFF
CDR3nt: TGTGCCAGCAGCCAAGTGCACTCCCCGACCGGGGAGCTGTTTTTT

d_gene: NA
v_gene: TRBV5-1
abundance: NA
j_gene: TRBJ2-5
CDR3aa: CASSLAGPYQETQYF
CDR3nt: TGCGCCAGCAGCTTGGCCGGTCCGTACCAAGAGACCCAGTACTTC

d_gene: TRBD1
v_gene: TRBV20-1
abundance: once
j_gene: TRBJ1-1
CDR3aa: CSARGQAIAFF
CDR3nt: TGCAGTGCTAGGGGACAGGCAATAGCTTTCTTT

d_gene: NA
v_gene: TRBV27
abundance: NA
j_gene: TRBJ2-3
CDR3aa: CASSLKRGAELGTDTQYF
CDR3nt: TGTGCCAGCAGTTTAAAACGGGGGGCCGAGTTGGGGACAGATACGCAGTATTTT